This passage covers 5 T cell receptor beta chains from one sample sequenced in a study of blood T cell repertoires in COVID-19. Measured with immunoSEQ multiplex PCR; TCRdb has only the in-frame clones, and not every one. The table has over 50,000 clones, 70% to 90% seen once. Sequencing was done on a sample of peripheral blood. These receptors were obtained from a man in his 70s with acute or convalescent COVID-19.

With respect to this clone: The junction and the germline gene differ at one end; a read error may be behind it. The gene calls are TRBV5-1 and TRBJ2-7; 8 nucleotides line up with TRBD2. CDR1 is SGHRS and CDR2 is YFSETQ in the germline V gene. This CDR3 spans 13 amino acids. The CDR3 DNA follows: TGCGCCCGCAGCCGGGGGGGGCCGGACGAGCAGTACTTC. Encoded protein: CARSRGGPDEQYF.

The J gene is TRBJ2-5, the V gene TRBV5-1; D might be TRBD1 (5 bases). V lost 2 bases and J lost 5, with 10 bases in between. The CDR3 consists of 13 residues. The germline gives CDR1 SGHRS, CDR2 YFSETQ. CDR3 nucleotide sequence: TGCGCCAGCAGCTTAAAACAGGACGAGACCCAGTACTTC. It encodes CASSLKQDETQYF.

This clone appeared a single time. The chain recombines TRBV5-1 with TRBJ2-7, with no clear D. This CDR3 is 13 amino acids long. The germline V gene has CDR1 SGHRS and CDR2 YFSETQ. V lost 0 bases and J lost 4, with 8 bases in between. CDR3 amino acids: CASSLVQPYEQYF. CDR3 in DNA: TGCGCCAGCAGCTTGGTACAGCCGTACGAGCAGTACTTC.

The rearrangement links TRBV7-9 to TRBJ1-1; 7 nucleotides line up with TRBD1. The CDR3 totals 14 residues. The germline V gene has CDR1 SEHNR and CDR2 FQNEAQ (reference sequence). Losses at the gene ends were 4 bases for V and 4 bases for J; bases not matched to a gene: 6. CDR3 sequence: CASSSRGSGTEAFF. CDR3 sequence (DNA): TGTGCCAGCAGCTCCAGGGGGTCTGGCACTGAAGCTTTCTTT.

This chain links TRBV29-1 with TRBJ2-3; D is possibly TRBD1 (8 bases). The length of the CDR3 is 15 residues. The V end was cut by 5 bases, the J end by 2 bases, with 17 bases between. The V gene's germline CDR1 is SQVTM and CDR2 ANQGSEA. The CDR3 DNA follows: TGCAGCGTTCGACACAGGGGGGGTTTCACAGATACGCAGTATTTT. The encoded protein is CSVRHRGGFTDTQYF.